These 16 T cell receptor beta chains came from one sample sequenced in a study of blood T cell repertoires in COVID-19. The repertoire was sequenced with immunoSEQ multiplex PCR; TCRdb's copy has only in-frame clones and lacks some. Of hundreds of thousands of clones listed, 85% are singletons. Specimen: peripheral blood. The receptors were gathered from a human donor in a cohort sampled during active COVID-19.

This clone was seen a few times. This CDR3 reads CASSPKEVYGYTF. The CDR3 region has the DNA TGTGCCAGCTCACCAAAAGAGGTCTATGGCTACACCTTC. This chain links TRBV18 with TRBJ1-2, with D uncertain. The CDR3 is made up of 13 amino acids. Germline V gene sequence: CDR1 KGHSH, CDR2 LQKENI. V was shortened by 2 bases and J by 4 bases, with 8 bases between the two germline ends.

The chain joins TRBV4-1 to TRBJ1-6; no reliable D call. CDR1 and CDR2 (germline): MGHRA, YSYEKL. This CDR3 has 15 residues. V was pared by 0 bases and J by 13 bases, with 16 bases between. In nucleotides, the CDR3 is TGCGCCAGCAGCCAAGATCGACACCCTGGTTTTCCCCTCCACTTT. Translating gives CASSQDRHPGFPLHF.

The CDR3 DNA reads as TGTGCCAGTGGGCTCCAGGGATCGGAGAACGAGCAGTACTTC. Its protein product is CASGLQGSENEQYF. V gene TRBV6-5 combines with J gene TRBJ2-7; maybe TRBD1 (5 bases). CDR3 length equals 14 residues. The V end lost 9 bases, the J end lost 5 bases, and 20 bases lay between the germline ends. CDR1 is MNHEY and CDR2 is SVGAGI in the germline V gene.

This clone appeared a single time. The V call is TRBV9, the J call TRBJ2-2; a possible D gene is TRBD2 (6 bases). The germline V and J ends were trimmed by 2 bases and 0 bases, with 11 bases remaining between them. The CDR3 consists of 16 residues. Germline V CDR1 and CDR2: SGDLS, YYNGEE. The CDR3 region has the DNA TGTGCCAGCAGCGTTTCCGGACTACCGAACACCGGGGAGCTGTTTTTT. Protein product: CASSVSGLPNTGELFF.

V is TRBV7-2 and J is TRBJ2-5; 8 bases map to TRBD2. After removal of 4 bases from V and 4 bases from J, the junction contained 11 bases not matched to a gene. Germline CDR1 reads SGHTA; CDR2 reads FQGNSA. CDR3 length equals 16 residues. The CDR3 nucleotides are TGTGCCAGCAGCTCACTAAGCGGGGGAATAGGAGAGACCCAGTACTTC. Translated: CASSSLSGGIGETQYF.

The chain recombines TRBV5-1 with TRBJ1-4, with D perhaps matching TRBD1 (5 bases). This CDR3 has 15 residues. CDR1 is SGHRS and CDR2 is YFSETQ in the germline V gene. Trimming took 0 bases from V and 0 from J, leaving 6 bases between them. The CDR3 bases are TGCGCCAGCAGCTTGGTAGGGGCAACTAATGAAAAACTGTTTTTT. It translates to CASSLVGATNEKLFF.

A word on this clone: Other DNA sequences within the sample encode an identical CDR3. The chain uses TRBV7-2 and TRBJ1-1; TRBD1 is a possible D gene (6 bases). This CDR3 spans 15 amino acids. Germline assignment: CDR1 SGHTA and CDR2 FQGNSA. Trimming pared 1 base from V and 0 bases from J, leaving 9 bases between. This chain's CDR3 is CASSLEAGVNTEAFF. CDR3 nucleotides: TGTGCCAGCAGCTTAGAAGCAGGGGTGAACACTGAAGCTTTCTTT. The full variable domain, with the rest looked up from reference TRBV7-2 and TRBJ1-1, is GAGVSQSPSNKVTEKGKDVELRCDPISGHTALYWYRQSLGQGLEFLIYFQGNSAPDKSGLPSDRFSAERTGGSVSTLTIQRTQQEDSAVYLCASSLEAGVNTEAFFGQGTRLTVV.

J is TRBJ1-2 and V is TRBV5-4, with D possibly matching TRBD1 (6 bases). Germline CDR1 and CDR2: SGHNT and YYREEE (reference sequence). The ends were cut back, 5 bases at V and 3 bases at J, with 11 bases in the middle. This CDR3 has 13 amino acids. The CDR3, as DNA: TGTGCCAGCAGTCCGGACAGATACTATGGCTACACCTTC. Its protein product is CASSPDRYYGYTF.

This rearrangement joins TRBV30 to TRBJ2-3; 12 nucleotides line up with TRBD2. The CDR3 extends over 17 amino acids. Looked up from germline, CDR1 is GTSNPN and CDR2 is SVGIG (reference sequence). V lost 1 base and J lost 4; bases outside the gene matches: 9. CDR3 amino acids: CAWSAGPSGRAPDTQYF. The CDR3 nucleotides are TGTGCCTGGAGTGCCGGCCCTAGCGGGAGGGCCCCAGATACGCAGTATTTT.

The J gene is TRBJ1-2, the V gene TRBV3-1 (or the pseudogene TRBV3-2), with D possibly TRBD1 on 5 matching bases. CDR3 size: 16 residues. Trimming cost V 1 base and J 4 bases, with 16 bases left between them. Germline V gene sequence: CDR1 LGHDT, CDR2 YNNKEL (reference sequence). CDR3 bases: TGTGCCAGCAGCCAAGGCCCCCCGGGACTGGCCTATGGCTACACCTTC. Protein sequence: CASSQGPPGLAYGYTF.

This clone showed up just a few times. The chain has TRBV5-5 and TRBJ2-4; 7 nucleotides match TRBD2. The J segment lost 9 bases and the V segment lost 0 bases, leaving 6 bases of the junction unmatched. CDR1 is SGHKS, CDR2 YYEKEE, per germline (reference sequence). This CDR3 region has 14 residues. The chain's CDR3 is CASSLAHGRTIQYF. The CDR3 DNA reads TGTGCCAGCAGCTTGGCTCACGGGAGGACCATTCAGTACTTC.

The chain uses TRBV29-1 and TRBJ1-2; no definite D call. The CDR3 has 11 amino acids. V shed 4 bases and J shed 8 bases, with 11 bases lying between them. Germline V gives CDR1 SQVTM, CDR2 ANQGSEA. The CDR3 loop reads CSVGAAWGYTF. CDR3 coding DNA: TGCAGCGTTGGGGCAGCATGGGGCTACACCTTC.

The V and J genes are TRBV12-3 or TRBV12-4 and TRBJ2-7; 7 bases fit TRBD1. This CDR3 has 12 residues. V dropped 6 bases and J dropped 4; count of bases not matched to a gene: 3. Here the CDR3 DNA reads TGTGCCAGCAGGTTACAGGGGTACGAGCAGTACTTC. It is translated as CASRLQGYEQYF.

The chain joins TRBV5-6 to TRBJ1-2; perhaps TRBD1 as D (5 bases). V lost 1 base to trimming and J lost 2 bases, with 12 bases between them. Germline CDR1 is SGHDT and CDR2 is YYEEEE. The CDR3 is 15 residues long. CDR3 in amino acids: CASSLYGAGNYGYTF. DNA for the CDR3: TGTGCCAGCAGCTTGTATGGGGCCGGGAACTATGGCTACACCTTC. Full variable domain (missing parts from reference TRBV5-6 and TRBJ1-2): DAGVTQSPTHLIKTRGQQVTLRCSPKSGHDTVSWYQQALGQGPQFIFQYYEEEERQRGNFPDRFSGHQFPNYSSELNVNALLLGDSALYLCASSLYGAGNYGYTFGSGTRLTVV.

V is TRBV30 and J is TRBJ2-2; 7 positions agree with TRBD1. In germline, CDR1 is GTSNPN, CDR2 SVGIG (reference sequence). CDR3 length: 14 residues. V shed 8 bases and J 0 bases; nucleotides not matched to a gene: 6. The CDR3 region is CARRGQSNTGELFF. DNA for the CDR3: TGTGCCAGACGGGGACAGTCGAACACCGGGGAGCTGTTTTTT.

Only one count was recorded for this clone. This chain uses TRBV6-5 with TRBJ2-1; 9 bases are a match to TRBD1. Trimming at V came to 0 bases and at J to 8 bases, leaving 5 bases not matched to a gene. The germline CDR1 and CDR2 sequences are MNHEY and SVGAGI. The CDR3 consists of 15 residues. The CDR3 sequence is CASSYSGQGFDEQFF. The CDR3 bases are TGTGCCAGCAGTTACTCAGGACAGGGGTTCGATGAGCAGTTCTTC.